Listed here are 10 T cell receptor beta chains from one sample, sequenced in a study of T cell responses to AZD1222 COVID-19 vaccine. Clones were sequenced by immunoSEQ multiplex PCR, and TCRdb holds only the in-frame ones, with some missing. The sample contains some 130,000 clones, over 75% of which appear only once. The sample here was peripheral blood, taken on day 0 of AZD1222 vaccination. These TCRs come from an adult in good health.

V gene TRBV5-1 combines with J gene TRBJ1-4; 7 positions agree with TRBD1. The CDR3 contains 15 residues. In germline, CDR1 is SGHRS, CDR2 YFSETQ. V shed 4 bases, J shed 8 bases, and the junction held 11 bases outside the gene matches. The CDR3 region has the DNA TGCGCCAGCAGCCAATCGACAGGGCCGGGAGAAAAACTGTTTTTT. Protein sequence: CASSQSTGPGEKLFF. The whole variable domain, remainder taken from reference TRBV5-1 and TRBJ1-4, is KAGVTQTPRYLIKTRGQQVTLSCSPISGHRSVSWYQQTPGQGLQFLFEYFSETQRNKGNFPGRFSGRQFSNSRSEMNVSTLELGDSALYLCASSQSTGPGEKLFFGSGTQLSVL.

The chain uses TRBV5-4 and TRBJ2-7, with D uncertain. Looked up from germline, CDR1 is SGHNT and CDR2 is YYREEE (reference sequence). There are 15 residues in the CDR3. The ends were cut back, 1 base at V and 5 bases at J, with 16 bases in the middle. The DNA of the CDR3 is TGTGCCAGCAGCTTGTTCACTGGACCCCTTGACGAGCAGTACTTC. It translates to CASSLFTGPLDEQYF.

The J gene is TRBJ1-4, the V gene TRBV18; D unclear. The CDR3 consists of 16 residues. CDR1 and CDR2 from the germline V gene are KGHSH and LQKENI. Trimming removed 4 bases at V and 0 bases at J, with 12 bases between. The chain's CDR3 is CASSLLAFATNEKLFF. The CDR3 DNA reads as TGTGCCAGCTCACTGTTGGCATTTGCAACTAATGAAAAACTGTTTTTT.

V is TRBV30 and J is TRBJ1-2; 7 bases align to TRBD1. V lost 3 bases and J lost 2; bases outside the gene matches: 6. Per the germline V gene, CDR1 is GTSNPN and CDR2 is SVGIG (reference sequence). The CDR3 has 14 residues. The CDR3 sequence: CAWSRTGRNYGYTF. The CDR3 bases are TGTGCCTGGAGCCGGACAGGCCGGAACTATGGCTACACCTTC. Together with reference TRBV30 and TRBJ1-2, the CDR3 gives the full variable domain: SQTIHQWPATLVQPVGSPLSLECTVEGTSNPNLYWYRQAAGRGLQLLFYSVGIGQISSEVPQNLSASRPQDRQFILSSKKLLLSDSGFYLCAWSRTGRNYGYTFGSGTRLTVV.

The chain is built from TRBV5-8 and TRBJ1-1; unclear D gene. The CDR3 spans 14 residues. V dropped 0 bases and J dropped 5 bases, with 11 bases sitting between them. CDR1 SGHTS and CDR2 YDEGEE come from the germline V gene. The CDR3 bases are TGTGCCAGCAGCTTGGGGAGGCGGGGAACTGAAGCTTTCTTT. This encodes CASSLGRRGTEAFF.

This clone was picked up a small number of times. This chain's CDR3 is CASSSGRLATQTQYF. CDR3 coding DNA: TGTGCCAGCAGTTCCGGTCGACTAGCAACACAGACCCAGTACTTC. V and J are TRBV27 and TRBJ2-5; TRBD2 matches at 7 bases. Germline CDR1 MNHEY, CDR2 SMNVEV (reference sequence). V gave up 4 bases and J gave up 6 bases; unmatched junction bases: 11. The CDR3 has 15 residues.

CDR3 sequence reads: CAISGLQSNTGELFF. The CDR3 nucleotides read TGTGCCATCAGCGGATTGCAATCGAACACCGGGGAGCTGTTTTTT. The chain employs TRBV10-3 and TRBJ2-2; unclear D gene. Trimming shortened V by 6 bases and J by 0 bases, and 11 bases separated the two germline ends. Germline V gene lookup returns CDR1 ENHRY and CDR2 SYGVKD. The CDR3 covers 15 residues.

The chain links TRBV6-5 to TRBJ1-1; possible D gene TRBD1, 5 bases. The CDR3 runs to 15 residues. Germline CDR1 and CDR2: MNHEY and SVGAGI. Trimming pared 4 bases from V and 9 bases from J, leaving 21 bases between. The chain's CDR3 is CASSFLGLFDSKAFF. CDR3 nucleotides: TGTGCCAGCAGTTTTTTAGGTCTCTTTGACAGTAAAGCTTTCTTT.

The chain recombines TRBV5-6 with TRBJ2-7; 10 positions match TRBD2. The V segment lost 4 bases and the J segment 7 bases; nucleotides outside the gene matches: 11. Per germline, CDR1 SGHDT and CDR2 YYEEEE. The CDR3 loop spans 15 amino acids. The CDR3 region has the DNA TGTGCCAGCAGCCCCCAGCTAGCGGGAGTAGGGGAGCAGTACTTC. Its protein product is CASSPQLAGVGEQYF.

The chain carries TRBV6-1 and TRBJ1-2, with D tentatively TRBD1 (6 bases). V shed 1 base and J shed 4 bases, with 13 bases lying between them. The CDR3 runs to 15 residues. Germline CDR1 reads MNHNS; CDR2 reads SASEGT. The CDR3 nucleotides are TGTGCCAGCAGTGAAGTCCCAGGGGCCTCCTATGGCTACACCTTC. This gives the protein CASSEVPGASYGYTF.